The sequence of this T cell receptor (beta chain) was determined in a study of metastatic and nonmetastatic thyroid tumors. Study details: Across peripheral blood and tumor or nodule tissue samples taken from malignant and benign thyroid patients, the repertoires were compared with one another.

J lost 7 bases, V lost 7 bases, and 20 bases had no gene match. Germline values: CDR1 MNHEY, CDR2 SMNVEV (reference sequence). The CDR3 is made up of 17 amino acids. Nobody among the patients had been given any treatment before thyroid surgery. This clone was detected only a few times. In the original processing: Building a distant-metastasis classifier for papillary thyroid cancer drew on CDR3 differences across clinicopathological groups. TCRdb re-called the PCR reads through MiXCR. The V and J calls follow TCRdb's processing rather than the paper's. The table lists about 49,000 clones, around 4% of them singletons.

This receptor was obtained from a female donor with papillary thyroid cancer or a benign thyroid nodule (not recorded which). Some clones in this sample may be carry-over from other donors' samples. The sequenced sample was blood. V gene TRBV27 combines with J gene TRBJ1-2; TRBD1 agrees at 8 bases. This CDR3 is CASIHKSWWTGMSGYTF. The CDR3 DNA is TGTGCCAGCATCCATAAATCATGGTGGACAGGGATGTCTGGCTACACCTTC.